This T cell receptor (beta chain) was sequenced during a study of T cell clonality in common variable immunodeficiency. Study results and limitations: Fewer deletions and N-nucleotide insertions were reportedly seen in common variable immunodeficiency TCR beta sequences.

Data came from immunoSEQ multiplex PCR; TCRdb stores just in-frame clones and leaves some out. There are about 47,000 clones in the sample, none observed a single time. The V gene's germline CDR1 is SGHAT and CDR2 FQNNGV. The CDR3 totals 14 residues. As to this clone: Its antigen is unidentified. The read halts 3 residues ahead of the CDR3 end, with the missing end drawn from the germline J gene.

Heparinized whole blood, roughly 5 to 8 ml, came from each donor. Material: peripheral blood mononuclear cells. This rearrangement joins TRBV11-2 to TRBJ2-3, with D possibly matching TRBD1 (6 bases). This receptor was identified in a person aged 18-69 years in good health. The covered CDR3 bases are TGTGCCAGCAGCTTCAACAGGGTAGGGGAGACG. Encoded protein: CASSFNRVGET. The CDR3 as a whole reads CASSFNRVGETQYF.